These 19 T cell receptor beta chains came from one sample sequenced in a study of T-cell memory formation after mild COVID-19. TCRdb reanalysed the 5' RACE reads using MiXCR and keeps one entry per CDR3 protein. This table has 200,000 to 300,000 distinct CDR3 sequences, 16% appearing once. The sequenced material came from PBMCs or a T cell subset sorted from them (not recorded which). The receptors here all came from a man younger than 35 who had mild COVID-19 (a few samples of this study predate the infection). Cell type and time point are not known.

This clonotype was recorded a few times. V is TRBV15 and J is TRBJ1-3; unclear D gene. Germline CDR1 is LNHNV and CDR2 is YYDKDF (reference sequence). Trimming left V 1 base short and J 1 base short, with 8 bases between. The CDR3 has 15 residues. As DNA, the CDR3 is TGTGCCACCAGCAGAGGCGTAGGGTCTGGAAACACCATATATTTT. Its protein is CATSRGVGSGNTIYF.

This clonotype has more than one count but fewer than ten. The chain links TRBV29-1 to TRBJ2-3; weak D call: TRBD1 (6 bases). The germline V gene has CDR1 SQVTM and CDR2 ANQGSEA. CDR3 length: 13 amino acids. V lost 4 bases to trimming and J lost 1 base, with 9 bases between them. CDR3 nucleotide sequence: TGCAGCGTTGTGAGACAGGGCACAGATACGCAGTATTTT. The encoded protein is CSVVRQGTDTQYF.

This clonotype appeared a few times. This chain uses TRBV29-1 with TRBJ1-2; no firm D call. V lost 2 bases and J lost 2, with 18 bases in between. Per the germline V gene, CDR1 is SQVTM and CDR2 is ANQGSEA. CDR3 length: 16 residues. As DNA, the CDR3 is TGCAGCGTTGAATTGTGGGGAGTCTTGGCGAACTATGGCTACACCTTC. This codes for CSVELWGVLANYGYTF. Looking up the rest from reference TRBV29-1 and TRBJ1-2 gives the full variable domain: SAVISQKPSRDICQRGTSLTIQCQVDSQVTMMFWYRQQPGQSLTLIATANQGSEATYESGFVIDKFPISRPNLTFSTLTVSNMSPEDSSIYLCSVELWGVLANYGYTFGSGTRLTVV.

Many counts were recorded for this clonotype. The chain joins TRBV6-6 to TRBJ2-7; 7 bases fit TRBD2. Per the germline V gene, CDR1 is MNHNY and CDR2 is SVGAGI (reference sequence). J was trimmed by 7 bases and V by 6 bases; bases with no gene match: 9. The CDR3 runs to 13 residues. The CDR3 bases are TGTGCCAGCAGGCGGGGACTACCGGGGGAGCAGTACTTC. It encodes CASRRGLPGEQYF.

The rearrangement links TRBV4-1 to TRBJ2-1, with 8 nucleotides matching TRBD2. The germline V gene encodes CDR1 MGHRA and CDR2 YSYEKL. The V segment lost 1 base and the J segment 7 bases; nucleotides outside the gene matches: 9. This CDR3 has 16 amino acids. CDR3 amino acids: CASSQARSGGGNEQFF. CDR3 bases: TGCGCCAGCAGCCAAGCTAGGTCGGGGGGGGGAAATGAGCAGTTCTTC.

This clonotype was counted many times. The rearrangement links TRBV6-5 to TRBJ1-5, with unresolved D. Trimming took off 5 bases at V and 2 bases at J, with 7 bases between the two ends. The V gene's germline CDR1 is MNHEY and CDR2 SVGAGI. This CDR3 has 13 residues. The CDR3 nucleotides read TGTGCCAGCAGTCCACGCGGCAATCAGCCCCAGCATTTT. Translating it yields CASSPRGNQPQHF.

This clonotype was picked up a small number of times. V usage is TRBV18 and J usage is TRBJ1-2, with TRBD1 identical over 7 bases. The ends lost 3 bases at V and 8 bases at J; junction bases unmatched: 12. The CDR3 contains 15 residues. The V gene's germline CDR1 is KGHSH and CDR2 LQKENI. In nucleotides, the CDR3 is TGTGCCAGCTCACCTTCAAACGAGGGGGCGCGAGGCTACACCTTC. It encodes CASSPSNEGARGYTF.

This clonotype was seen ten or more times. This chain uses TRBV6-4 with TRBJ1-1; D is perhaps TRBD1 (5 bases). The CDR3 is 14 residues long. Germline V lookup: CDR1 MRHNA, CDR2 SNTAGT. Deletions cut 4 bases from V and 0 bases from J, with 9 bases between. The CDR3 coding sequence is TGTGCCAGCAGTGCGGGAGGGGTGAACACTGAAGCTTTCTTT. Its protein is CASSAGGVNTEAFF.

This clonotype was found once. This rearrangement joins TRBV20-1 to TRBJ1-3; D not resolved. The CDR3 is 13 amino acids. Germline-derived CDR1 and CDR2 are DFQATT and SNEGSKA (reference sequence). Between the trimmed V and J ends, which lost 7 bases and 0 bases, there was a span of 10 bases. DNA of the CDR3: TGCAGTGGTTGGGCGAGCTCTGGAAACACCATATATTTT. Encoded protein: CSGWASSGNTIYF.

This clonotype was detected only a few times. CDR3 bases: TGTGCCAGCAGCCAAGGGGGGGCCCATGGTACGCAGTATTTT. Translated, it gives CASSQGGAHGTQYF. The V call is TRBV3-1, the J call TRBJ2-3, with D perhaps given as TRBD1 or TRBD2 (6 bases each). The germline V and J ends were trimmed by 1 base and 8 bases, with 13 bases remaining between them. The germline V gene has CDR1 LGHDT and CDR2 YNNKEL (reference sequence). This CDR3 has 14 residues.

This clonotype was observed a few times. This chain uses TRBV11-2 with TRBJ2-7, with D unresolved. V gave up 1 base and J gave up 4 bases, with 11 bases separating them. The CDR3 length is 14 residues. Germline assignment: CDR1 SGHAT and CDR2 FQNNGV. The CDR3 DNA reads as TGTGCCAGCAGCTTAGTTCACCAATCTTACGAGCAGTACGTC. The encoded protein is CASSLVHQSYEQYV.

This chain connects TRBV7-2 to TRBJ2-5, with a possible D match to TRBD2 (6 bases). The CDR3 runs 17 residues. Per the germline V gene, CDR1 is SGHTA and CDR2 is FQGNSA. Trimming shortened V by 1 base and J by 2 bases, and 17 bases separated the two germline ends. Written as DNA, the CDR3 is TGTGCCAGCAGCTTAGAGGGTCATTGGGACTTACAAGAGACCCAGTACTTC. Residues: CASSLEGHWDLQETQYF. Filled out from reference TRBV7-2 and TRBJ2-5, the complete variable domain reads GAGVSQSPSNKVTEKGKDVELRCDPISGHTALYWYRQSLGQGLEFLIYFQGNSAPDKSGLPSDRFSAERTGGSVSTLTIQRTQQEDSAVYLCASSLEGHWDLQETQYFGPGTRLLVL.

A few counts support this clonotype. The CDR3 spells CASSPGPRSTDTQYF. CDR3 sequence (DNA): TGCGCCAGCAGCCCGGGACCGCGGAGCACAGATACGCAGTATTTT. The chain is built from TRBV5-1 and TRBJ2-3, with D perhaps given as TRBD1 or TRBD2 (5 bases each). The germline V gene encodes CDR1 SGHRS and CDR2 YFSETQ. V was cut by 4 bases and J by 0 bases, with 12 bases left in between. This CDR3 region has 15 residues.

This clonotype has a handful of counts. The chain uses TRBV9 and TRBJ1-6; no definite D call. The CDR3 covers 14 residues. The V gene's germline CDR1 is SGDLS and CDR2 YYNGEE. V was cut by 0 bases and J by 7 bases, with 8 bases left in between. The CDR3 DNA sequence: TGTGCCAGCAGCGTAGCATGGGTAAATTCACCCCTCCACTTT. Encoded protein: CASSVAWVNSPLHF.

This clonotype has more than one count but fewer than ten. The rearrangement joins TRBV7-6 to TRBJ1-2; D may be TRBD1 (5 bases). The CDR3 is 13 residues long. In germline, CDR1 is SGHVS, CDR2 FNYEAQ. Trimming pared 3 bases from V and 4 bases from J, leaving 9 bases between. CDR3 sequence: CASSLAGTYGYTF. The CDR3 coding sequence is TGTGCCAGCAGCTTGGCAGGGACCTATGGCTACACCTTC.

V and J are TRBV15 and TRBJ2-3, with 7 bases matching TRBD1. Germline CDR1 LNHNV, CDR2 YYDKDF (reference sequence). V dropped 4 bases and J dropped 4; count of bases not matched to a gene: 5. The CDR3 has 14 amino acids. CDR3 sequence (DNA): TGTGCCACCAGCACCTCCGGGACAGCAGATACGCAGTATTTT. As protein: CATSTSGTADTQYF.

CDR3 coding DNA: TGTGCCAGCAGTTACTTCCCCGGGGGATCCTACGAGCAGTACTTC. Its translation: CASSYFPGGSYEQYF. The chain employs TRBV6-5 and TRBJ2-7; D perhaps matches TRBD2 (6 bases). The CDR3 extends over 15 amino acids. The V gene lost 1 base and the J gene lost 1 base, with 11 bases spanning the gap. The germline CDR1 and CDR2 sequences are MNHEY and SVGAGI.

The sample holds a few counts of this clonotype. The chain combines TRBV18 with TRBJ1-1, with a tentative D call TRBD1 (5 bases). This CDR3 is built from 13 residues. Germline V gene sequence: CDR1 KGHSH, CDR2 LQKENI. Trimming removed 5 bases from V and 1 base from J, with 8 bases in between. CDR3 in amino acids: CASSSDKNTEAFF. The CDR3 coding sequence is TGTGCCAGCTCATCGGACAAGAACACTGAAGCTTTCTTT.

The rearrangement uses TRBV7-2 and TRBJ2-2; 12 nucleotides align to TRBD1. CDR1 and CDR2 (germline): SGHTA, FQGNSA. The trim removed 5 bases at V and 7 bases at J, leaving 14 bases unmatched. The length of the CDR3 is 18 residues. CDR3 region: CASSRPEGTGGQNGELFF. Here the CDR3 DNA reads TGTGCCAGCAGCCGCCCTGAGGGGACAGGGGGCCAGAACGGGGAGCTGTTTTTT.